The clone carrying this T cell receptor (beta chain) came up a few times. These data originate in a study of T-cell reconstitution after alpha-beta-depleted transplantation in children. Preparation of the TCRbeta library used unique molecular identifiers. TCRdb re-called the PCR reads with MiXCR, one entry per CDR3 protein. The table includes roughly 170,000 distinct CDR3 sequences, about 6.4% detected once. Germline CDR1 reads SEHNR; CDR2 reads FQNEAQ (reference sequence). The V segment lost 4 bases and the J segment 6 bases; nucleotides outside the gene matches: 9. The CDR3 consists of 16 residues. This chain uses TRBV7-9 with TRBJ1-5; 10 positions match TRBD1. The sequenced sample was PBMCs from the stem cell graft donor, obtained from the stem cell graft. This receptor was obtained from a human donor who donated a stem cell graft to a child with Wiskott-Aldrich syndrome. The CDR3 region is CASSSIVGTGAQPQHF. For the CDR3, the DNA is TGTGCCAGCAGCTCCATAGTCGGGACAGGGGCTCAGCCCCAGCATTTT. The variable domain in full, with the rest retrieved from reference TRBV7-9 and TRBJ1-5, is DTGVSQNPRHKITKRGQNVTFRCDPISEHNRLYWYRQTLGQGPEFLTYFQNEAQLEKSRLLSDRFSAERPKGSFSTLEIQRTEQGDSAMYLCASSSIVGTGAQPQHFGDGTRLSIL.